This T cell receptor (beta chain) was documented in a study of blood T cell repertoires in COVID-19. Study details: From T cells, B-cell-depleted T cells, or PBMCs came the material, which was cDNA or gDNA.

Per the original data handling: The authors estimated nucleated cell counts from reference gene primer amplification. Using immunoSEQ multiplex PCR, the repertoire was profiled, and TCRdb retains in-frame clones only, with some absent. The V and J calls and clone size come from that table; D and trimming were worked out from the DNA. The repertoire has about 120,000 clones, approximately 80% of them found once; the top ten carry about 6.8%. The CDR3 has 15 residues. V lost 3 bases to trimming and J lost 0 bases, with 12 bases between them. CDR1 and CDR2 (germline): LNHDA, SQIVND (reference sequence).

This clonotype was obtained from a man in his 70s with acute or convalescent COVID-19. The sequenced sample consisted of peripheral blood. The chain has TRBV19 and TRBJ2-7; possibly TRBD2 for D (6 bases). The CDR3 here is CASSIGGSSSYEQYF. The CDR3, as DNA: TGTGCCAGTAGTATTGGGGGGTCAAGCTCCTACGAGCAGTACTTC.